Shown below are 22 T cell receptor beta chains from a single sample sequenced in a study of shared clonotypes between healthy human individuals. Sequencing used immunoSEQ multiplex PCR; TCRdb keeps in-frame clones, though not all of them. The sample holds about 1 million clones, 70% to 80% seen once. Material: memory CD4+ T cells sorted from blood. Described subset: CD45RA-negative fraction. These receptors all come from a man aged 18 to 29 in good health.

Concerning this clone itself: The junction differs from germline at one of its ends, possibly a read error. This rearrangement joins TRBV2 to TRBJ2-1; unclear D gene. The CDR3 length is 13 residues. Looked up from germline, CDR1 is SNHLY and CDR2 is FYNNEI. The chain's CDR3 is CASSVKGYDEQFF. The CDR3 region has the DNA TGTGCCAGCAGTGTCAAGGGCTACGATGAGCAGTTCTTC.

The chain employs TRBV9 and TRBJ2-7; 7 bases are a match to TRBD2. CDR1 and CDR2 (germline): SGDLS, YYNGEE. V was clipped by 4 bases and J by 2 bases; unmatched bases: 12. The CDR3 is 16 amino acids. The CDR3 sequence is CASSLDYAGAPYEQYF. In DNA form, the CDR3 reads TGTGCCAGCAGCCTAGACTACGCGGGAGCCCCCTACGAGCAGTACTTC.

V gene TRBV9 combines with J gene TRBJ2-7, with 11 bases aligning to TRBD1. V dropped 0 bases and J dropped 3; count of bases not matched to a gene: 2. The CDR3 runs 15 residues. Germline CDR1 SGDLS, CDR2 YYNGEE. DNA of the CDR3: TGTGCCAGCAGCGTAGGGGACAGGGGGATCTACGAGCAGTACTTC. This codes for CASSVGDRGIYEQYF.

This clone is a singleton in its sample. The CDR3 sequence: CASSLAPGLAGTSTDTQYF. The CDR3 nucleotides are TGTGCCAGCAGCTTAGCGCCGGGACTAGCGGGCACTAGCACAGATACGCAGTATTTT. This chain connects TRBV7-2 to TRBJ2-3; the match to TRBD2 covers 12 bases. Germline values: CDR1 SGHTA, CDR2 FQGNSA. The CDR3 length is 19 residues. After removal of 0 bases from V and 0 bases from J, the junction contained 7 bases not matched to a gene. Together with reference TRBV7-2 and TRBJ2-3, the CDR3 gives the full variable domain: GAGVSQSPSNKVTEKGKDVELRCDPISGHTALYWYRQSLGQGLEFLIYFQGNSAPDKSGLPSDRFSAERTGGSVSTLTIQRTQQEDSAVYLCASSLAPGLAGTSTDTQYFGPGTRLTVL.

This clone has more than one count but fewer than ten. CDR3 protein: CASSPEGQGATEAFF. The CDR3 DNA is TGTGCCAGCAGCCCGGAAGGACAGGGGGCCACTGAAGCTTTCTTT. The chain has TRBV7-9 and TRBJ1-1, with TRBD1 identical over 11 bases. CDR3 length: 15 residues. CDR1 and CDR2 (germline): SEHNR, FQNEAQ (reference sequence). Trimming at V came to 5 bases and at J to 4 bases, leaving 6 bases not matched to a gene.

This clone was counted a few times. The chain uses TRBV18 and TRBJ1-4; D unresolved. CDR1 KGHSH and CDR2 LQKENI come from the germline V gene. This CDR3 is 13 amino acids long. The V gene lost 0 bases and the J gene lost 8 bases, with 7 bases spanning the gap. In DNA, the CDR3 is TGTGCCAGCTCACCACCCACCCGGGAAAAACTGTTTTTT. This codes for CASSPPTREKLFF.

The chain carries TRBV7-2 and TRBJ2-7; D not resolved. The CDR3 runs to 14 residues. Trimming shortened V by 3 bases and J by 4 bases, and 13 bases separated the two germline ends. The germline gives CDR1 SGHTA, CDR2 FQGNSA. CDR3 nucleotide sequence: TGTGCCAGCAGCTTTATGTTTGAAGGGTACGAGCAGTACTTC. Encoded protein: CASSFMFEGYEQYF.

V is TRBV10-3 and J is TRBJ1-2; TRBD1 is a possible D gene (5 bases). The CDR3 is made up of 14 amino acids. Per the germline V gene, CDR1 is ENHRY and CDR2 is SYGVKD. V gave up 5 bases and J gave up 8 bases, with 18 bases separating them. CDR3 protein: CAISSGTSLGGYTF. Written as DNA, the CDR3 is TGTGCCATCAGTTCCGGGACCTCACTGGGAGGCTACACCTTC.

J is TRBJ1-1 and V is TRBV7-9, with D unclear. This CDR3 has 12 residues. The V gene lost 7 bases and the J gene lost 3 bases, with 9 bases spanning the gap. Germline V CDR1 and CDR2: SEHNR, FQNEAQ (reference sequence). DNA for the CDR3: TGTGCCAGCACCTTGGTCTACACTGAAGCTTTCTTT. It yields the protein CASTLVYTEAFF.

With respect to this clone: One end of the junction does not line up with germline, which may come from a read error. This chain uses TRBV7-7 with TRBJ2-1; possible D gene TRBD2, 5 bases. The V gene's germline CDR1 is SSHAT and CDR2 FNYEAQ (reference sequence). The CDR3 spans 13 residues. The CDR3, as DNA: TGTGCTAGCAGCCCCGGACTGAAAAATGAGCAGTTCTTC. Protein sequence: CASSPGLKNEQFF.

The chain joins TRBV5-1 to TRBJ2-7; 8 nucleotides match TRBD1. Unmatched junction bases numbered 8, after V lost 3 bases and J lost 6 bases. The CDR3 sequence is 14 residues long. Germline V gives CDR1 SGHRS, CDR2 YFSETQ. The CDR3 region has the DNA TGCGCCAGCAGCTCCTTCGGACAGGGTGGCGAGCAGTACTTC. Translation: CASSSFGQGGEQYF.

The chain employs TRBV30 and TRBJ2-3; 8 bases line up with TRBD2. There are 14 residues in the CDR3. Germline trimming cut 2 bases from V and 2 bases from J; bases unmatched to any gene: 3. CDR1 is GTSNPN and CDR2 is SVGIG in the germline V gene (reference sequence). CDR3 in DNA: TGTGCCTGGAGTCCGGGACTAGTCACAGATACGCAGTATTTT. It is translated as CAWSPGLVTDTQYF.

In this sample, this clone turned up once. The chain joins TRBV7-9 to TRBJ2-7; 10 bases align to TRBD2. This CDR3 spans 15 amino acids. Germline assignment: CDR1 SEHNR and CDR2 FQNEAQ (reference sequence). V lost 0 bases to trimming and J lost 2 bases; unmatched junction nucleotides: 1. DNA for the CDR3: TGTGCCAGCAGCTTAGCTAGCGGGGGGACCTACGAGCAGTACTTC. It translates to CASSLASGGTYEQYF.

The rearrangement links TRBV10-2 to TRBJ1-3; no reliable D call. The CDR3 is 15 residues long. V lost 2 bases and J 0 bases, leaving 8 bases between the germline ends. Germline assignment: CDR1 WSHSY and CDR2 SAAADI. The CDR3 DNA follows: TGCGCCAGCAGTGAGAATTCGGGCTCTGGAAACACCATATATTTT. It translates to CASSENSGSGNTIYF.

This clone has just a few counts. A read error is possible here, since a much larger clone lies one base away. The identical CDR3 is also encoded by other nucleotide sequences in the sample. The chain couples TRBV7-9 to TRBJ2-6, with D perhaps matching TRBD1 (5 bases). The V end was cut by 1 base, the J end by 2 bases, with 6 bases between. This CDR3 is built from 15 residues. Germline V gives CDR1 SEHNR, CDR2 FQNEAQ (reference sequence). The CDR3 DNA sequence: TGTGCCAGCAGCTTAGGGGGCGCTGGGGCCAACGTCCTGACTTTC. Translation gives CASSLGGAGANVLTF.

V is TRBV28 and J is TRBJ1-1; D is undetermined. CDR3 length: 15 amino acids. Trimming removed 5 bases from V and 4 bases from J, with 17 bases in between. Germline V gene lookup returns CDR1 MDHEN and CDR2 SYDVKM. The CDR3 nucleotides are TGTGCCAGCAGTCCACCACCGGGGTACGGCACTGAAGCTTTCTTT. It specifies CASSPPPGYGTEAFF.

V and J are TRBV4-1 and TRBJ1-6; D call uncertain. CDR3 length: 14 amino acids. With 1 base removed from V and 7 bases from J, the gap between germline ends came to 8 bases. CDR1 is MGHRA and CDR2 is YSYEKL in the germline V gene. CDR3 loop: CASSQGEGNSPLHF. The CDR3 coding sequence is TGCGCCAGCAGCCAAGGGGAGGGAAATTCACCCCTCCACTTT.

In DNA form, the CDR3 reads TGCGCCAGCAGCTTGGGGGACAGGGTGGGAGCCCAGCATTTT. Encoded protein: CASSLGDRVGAQHF. The chain has TRBV5-1 and TRBJ1-5, with TRBD1 identical over 9 bases. From germline, CDR1 is SGHRS and CDR2 YFSETQ. This CDR3 contains 14 residues. V gave up 0 bases and J gave up 11 bases; unmatched junction bases: 6.

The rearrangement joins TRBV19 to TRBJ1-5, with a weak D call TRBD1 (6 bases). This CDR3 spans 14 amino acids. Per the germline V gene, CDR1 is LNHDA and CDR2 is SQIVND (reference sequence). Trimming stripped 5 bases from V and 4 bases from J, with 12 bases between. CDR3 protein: CASSPGVGNQPQHF. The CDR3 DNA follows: TGTGCCAGTAGTCCAGGGGTCGGTAATCAGCCCCAGCATTTT.

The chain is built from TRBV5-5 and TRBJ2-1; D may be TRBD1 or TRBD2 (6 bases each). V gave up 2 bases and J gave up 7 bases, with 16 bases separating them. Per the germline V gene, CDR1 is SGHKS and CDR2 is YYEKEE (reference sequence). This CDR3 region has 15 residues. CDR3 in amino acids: CASSFAGGGFNEQFF. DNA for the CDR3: TGTGCCAGCAGCTTTGCCGGGGGCGGATTTAATGAGCAGTTCTTC.

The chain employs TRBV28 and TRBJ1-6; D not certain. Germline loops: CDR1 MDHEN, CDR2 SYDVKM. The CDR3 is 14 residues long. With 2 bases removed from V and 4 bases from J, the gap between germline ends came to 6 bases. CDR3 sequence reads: CASSLQAYNSPLHF. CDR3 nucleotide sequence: TGTGCCAGCAGTTTACAGGCTTATAATTCACCCCTCCACTTT.

The CDR3 DNA sequence: TGTGCCAGCAGCGCGACAGGGGGATCGGATGGCTACACCTTC. Translation gives CASSATGGSDGYTF. The chain carries TRBV7-9 and TRBJ1-2; 9 nucleotides agree with TRBD1. Germline V gives CDR1 SEHNR, CDR2 FQNEAQ (reference sequence). The V and J ends lost 5 bases and 6 bases, in that order; junction bases with no gene match: 7. This CDR3 is built from 14 residues. The whole variable domain, remainder taken from reference TRBV7-9 and TRBJ1-2, is DTGVSQNPRHKITKRGQNVTFRCDPISEHNRLYWYRQTLGQGPEFLTYFQNEAQLEKSRLLSDRFSAERPKGSFSTLEIQRTEQGDSAMYLCASSATGGSDGYTFGSGTRLTVV.